This is a list of T cell receptor beta chains from one sample in a study of shared clonotypes between healthy human individuals. The assay was immunoSEQ multiplex PCR, and TCRdb's table has in-frame clones only and misses some. The sample has about 1 million clones; roughly 70% are singletons. Material for sequencing was memory CD4+ T cells sorted from blood. These receptors originate from a man aged 18 to 29 in good health. CDR3s include the opening cysteine and the closing phenylalanine or tryptophan. D genes are given only for firm matches. Rows may omit the clone size; those that give it use once, few, many or a size class.

clone size	V gene	J gene	D gene	CDR3 protein	CDR3 DNA
NA	TRBV7-2	TRBJ2-1	NA	CASSFLEGLAWFF	TGTGCCAGCAGCTTTCTCGAGGGCCTAGCGTGGTTCTTC
NA	TRBV7-9	TRBJ1-1	TRBD1	CASTTGGSTEAFF	TGTGCCAGCACGACAGGGGGGTCAACTGAAGCTTTCTTT
NA	TRBV28	TRBJ2-3	NA	CASSHSPGGTDTQYF	TGTGCCAGCAGCCATAGTCCGGGTGGCACAGATACGCAGTATTTT
NA	TRBV2	TRBJ1-2	NA	CASSKDRDGYTF	TGTGCCAGCAGTAAGGACAGAGATGGCTACACCTTC
NA	TRBV18	TRBJ1-2	NA	CASSPADGGYGYTF	TGTGCCAGCTCACCCGCTGATGGAGGATATGGCTACACCTTC
NA	TRBV7-3	TRBJ2-3	NA	CASSLTADLGDTQYF	TGTGCCAGCAGCTTAACGGCAGATTTGGGAGATACGCAGTATTTT
NA	TRBV5-1	TRBJ2-7	NA	CASSPRGGGYEQYF	TGCGCCAGCAGCCCAAGAGGGGGAGGCTACGAGCAGTACTTC
many	TRBV30	TRBJ1-1	NA	CAWSSKGTNTEAFF	TGTGCCTGGAGTTCCAAGGGGACGAACACTGAAGCTTTCTTT
NA	TRBV14	TRBJ2-7	NA	CASSGTGASSYEQYF	TGTGCCAGCAGCGGGACCGGGGCCTCGTCCTACGAGCAGTACTTC
NA	TRBV6-6	TRBJ1-3	NA	CASSYEGDRGNTIYF	TGTGCCAGCAGTTACGAGGGGGACCGAGGAAACACCATATATTTT